This T cell receptor beta chain stems from a study of T cells in Graves' hyperthyroidism and ophthalmopathy. Study context: Peripheral blood specimens were obtained at initial diagnosis, prior to any treatment. Findings of the study overall: Within blood appeared most thyroid clonotypes that had expanded above 0.001.

CDR3 length: 16 amino acids. J was trimmed by 6 bases and V by 0 bases; bases with no gene match: 6. Looked up from germline, CDR1 is LGHNA and CDR2 is YNFKEQ. Newly diagnosed patients aged 18 to 65 had hyperthyroidism of under 2 months' duration. In the case of this clonotype: Its specificity is unknown.

Researchers took RNA transcripts and amplified the TCR beta CDR3 regions from them. HTBI primers were employed in a first-round RT-PCR of the TCR CDR3. TCRdb itself ran the multiplex PCR reads through MiXCR, one entry per CDR3 protein. The sample yields hundreds of thousands of distinct CDR3 sequences, around 14% seen once. Sequencing used blood. The chain joins TRBV4-2 to TRBJ2-1; TRBD1 aligns across 9 bases. The clonotype was recovered from a woman aged 18-35 years with Graves' hyperthyroidism. This CDR3 is CASSQESGTGINEQFF. CDR3 in DNA: TGTGCCAGCAGCCAAGAATCCGGGACAGGGATCAATGAGCAGTTCTTC.